One sample yielded the 27 T cell receptor beta chains listed below, sequenced in a study of blood T cells in healthy people across ages. A sample-barcoded 5' primer and a J-beta primer mix were used in a second PCR of roughly 7 to 12 cycles. Via MiXCR, TCRdb re-called the 5' RACE reads, giving one row per CDR3 protein. Of approximately 1.5 million distinct CDR3 sequences detected, 42% appear once; the ten largest clones hold 4%. Sequenced material: blood. The source of these receptors is a woman between 18 and 29 years old in good health.

The chain carries TRBV28 and TRBJ2-2; no firm D call. The CDR3 has 13 amino acids. Trimming took 3 bases from V and 6 from J, leaving 8 bases between them. From germline, CDR1 is MDHEN and CDR2 SYDVKM. CDR3 nucleotides: TGTGCCAGCAGTTTCCGTTTCTCCGGGGAGCTGTTTTTT. It specifies CASSFRFSGELFF.

CDR3 sequence: CSARDLRTRPMGYTF. As DNA, the CDR3 is TGCAGTGCTAGAGATCTGAGGACGCGGCCTATGGGCTACACCTTC. The chain combines TRBV20-1 with TRBJ1-2; unclear D gene. Trimming removed 0 bases from V and 8 bases from J, with 19 bases in between. There are 15 residues in the CDR3. Germline V gives CDR1 DFQATT, CDR2 SNEGSKA (reference sequence).

This clonotype was detected a few times. This chain uses TRBV28 with TRBJ2-1; D might be TRBD1 or TRBD2, each matching 5 bases. The tail of the sequence fits TRBJ2-7 better, so the J call may be wrong. The CDR3 has 13 amino acids. Germline CDR1 is MDHEN and CDR2 is SYDVKM. CDR3 in DNA: TGTGCCAGCAGTTTAGGGACGGACAATGAGCAGTACTTC. Translating it yields CASSLGTDNEQYF.

The V call is TRBV4-2, the J call TRBJ2-5, with 7 bases fitting TRBD2. There are 15 residues in the CDR3. Germline loops: CDR1 LGHNA, CDR2 YNFKEQ. The J segment lost 5 bases and the V segment lost 0 bases, leaving 6 bases of the junction unmatched. The CDR3 coding sequence is TGTGCCAGCAGCCAAGACCCAGCGGGGCTTGAGACCCAGTACTTC. Translated, it gives CASSQDPAGLETQYF.

The chain uses TRBV7-2 and TRBJ2-3; the D gene is possibly TRBD2 (6 bases). The germline V gene encodes CDR1 SGHTA and CDR2 FQGNSA. The CDR3 covers 15 residues. The ends were cut back, 6 bases at V and 3 bases at J, with 16 bases in the middle. In DNA, the CDR3 is TGTGCCAGCAGGCGAGGAGGGCCCTCGACAGATACGCAGTATTTT. This encodes CASRRGGPSTDTQYF. The entire variable domain, with the rest obtained from reference TRBV7-2 and TRBJ2-3, is as follows: GAGVSQSPSNKVTEKGKDVELRCDPISGHTALYWYRQSLGQGLEFLIYFQGNSAPDKSGLPSDRFSAERTGGSVSTLTIQRTQQEDSAVYLCASRRGGPSTDTQYFGPGTRLTVL.

The chain carries TRBV20-1 and TRBJ2-2, with 11 nucleotides matching TRBD1. Trimming at V came to 1 base and at J to 10 bases, leaving 2 bases not matched to a gene. In germline, CDR1 is DFQATT, CDR2 SNEGSKA (reference sequence). The CDR3 sequence is 13 residues long. The CDR3 protein is CSARGTGGLELFF. CDR3 nucleotide sequence: TGCAGTGCTAGAGGGACAGGGGGCTTGGAGCTGTTTTTT.

The chain employs TRBV10-3 and TRBJ2-7, with a tentative D call TRBD2 (5 bases). The CDR3 consists of 13 residues. The ends were cut back, 7 bases at V and 7 bases at J, with 17 bases in the middle. CDR1 and CDR2 (germline): ENHRY, SYGVKD. CDR3 region: CAIKTEGRREQYF. The CDR3 coding sequence is TGTGCCATCAAAACCGAGGGCCGTCGGGAGCAGTACTTC.

The J gene is TRBJ2-7, the V gene TRBV6-6, with 12 bases aligning to TRBD2. The ends lost 5 bases at V and 6 bases at J; junction bases unmatched: 11. CDR3 length equals 16 residues. CDR1 and CDR2 from the germline V gene are MNHNY and SVGAGI (reference sequence). CDR3 protein: CASSARLAGASGEQYF. Here the CDR3 DNA reads TGTGCCAGCAGTGCGCGACTAGCGGGGGCCTCCGGCGAGCAGTACTTC.

In regard to this clonotype: The junction differs from germline at one of its ends, possibly a read error. The chain employs TRBV28 and TRBJ2-4; 14 bases fit TRBD2. Looked up from germline, CDR1 is MDHEN and CDR2 is SYDVKM. The CDR3 runs to 14 residues. This chain's CDR3 is CVSSFRGLAGEQYF. For the CDR3, the DNA is TGTGTCAGCAGTTTCCGGGGACTAGCGGGAGAGCAGTACTTC.

The chain recombines TRBV2 with TRBJ1-4; D is perhaps TRBD1 (5 bases). Germline CDR1 and CDR2: SNHLY and FYNNEI. Trimming pared 3 bases from V and 10 bases from J, leaving 18 bases between. The CDR3 extends over 15 amino acids. CDR3 protein: CASSDRGSESGKLFF. The CDR3 coding sequence is TGTGCCAGCAGTGATAGGGGCAGCGAAAGTGGAAAACTGTTTTTT.

This chain links TRBV4-3 with TRBJ2-1; D not certain. The J call is in doubt because the DNA end fits TRBJ2-7 better. Per germline, CDR1 LGHNA and CDR2 YSLEER. The CDR3 is made up of 16 amino acids. This CDR3 is CASSQEMLSSYNEQYF. The CDR3 DNA reads TGCGCCAGCAGCCAAGAAATGTTGAGCTCCTACAATGAGCAGTACTTC.

This chain uses TRBV7-9 with TRBJ2-3; tentative D call: TRBD1 (5 bases). The germline V and J ends were trimmed by 5 bases and 5 bases, with 14 bases remaining between them. The CDR3 contains 14 residues. CDR1 and CDR2 (germline): SEHNR, FQNEAQ (reference sequence). Written as DNA, the CDR3 is TGTGCCAGCAGCCCTACCAGGGTTGTAGATACGCAGTATTTT. This sequence encodes CASSPTRVVDTQYF. Combining the CDR3 with reference TRBV7-9 and TRBJ2-3 gives the whole variable domain DTGVSQNPRHKITKRGQNVTFRCDPISEHNRLYWYRQTLGQGPEFLTYFQNEAQLEKSRLLSDRFSAERPKGSFSTLEIQRTEQGDSAMYLCASSPTRVVDTQYFGPGTRLTVL.

This clonotype was found a few times. This chain connects TRBV28 to TRBJ2-1; 9 positions agree with TRBD2. Germline lookup yields CDR1 MDHEN and CDR2 SYDVKM. The CDR3 length is 13 residues. V dropped 2 bases and J dropped 12; count of bases not matched to a gene: 5. CDR3 sequence reads: CASSLKLAGVQFF. The CDR3, as DNA: TGTGCCAGCAGTTTAAAATTAGCGGGAGTGCAGTTCTTC. The entire variable domain, with the rest obtained from reference TRBV28 and TRBJ2-1, is as follows: DVKVTQSSRYLVKRTGEKVFLECVQDMDHENMFWYRQDPGLGLRLIYFSYDVKMKEKGDIPEGYSVSREKKERFSLILESASTNQTSMYLCASSLKLAGVQFFGPGTRLTVL.

V usage is TRBV27 and J usage is TRBJ2-1, with 7 bases identical to TRBD2. The CDR3 contains 16 residues. After removal of 2 bases from V and 9 bases from J, the junction contained 13 bases not matched to a gene. Per germline, CDR1 MNHEY and CDR2 SMNVEV (reference sequence). The CDR3 sequence is CASSLTQVAGVGEQFF. The CDR3 DNA sequence: TGTGCCAGCAGTTTAACCCAGGTGGCGGGAGTTGGTGAGCAGTTCTTC.

The chain uses TRBV12-3 or TRBV12-4 and TRBJ2-5, with 7 bases aligning to TRBD1. The CDR3 loop spans 14 amino acids. V was clipped by 11 bases and J by 2 bases; unmatched bases: 11. The CDR3 sequence is CAGTPTGTQETQYF. In DNA, the CDR3 is TGTGCCGGCACCCCGACAGGGACACAAGAGACCCAGTACTTC.

This clonotype appeared once. The chain carries TRBV5-4 and TRBJ2-2; TRBD2 aligns across 8 bases. The germline V gene has CDR1 SGHNT and CDR2 YYREEE (reference sequence). Trimming cost V 4 bases and J 7 bases; bases outside gene matches: 9. The CDR3 consists of 15 residues. The CDR3 DNA is TGTGCCAGCAGCCTCGGAGGACTAGCAGACGGGGAGCTGTTTTTT. As protein: CASSLGGLADGELFF. Based on the CDR3 plus reference TRBV5-4 and TRBJ2-2, the full variable domain is ETGVTQSPTHLIKTRGQQVTLRCSSQSGHNTVSWYQQALGQGPQFIFQYYREEENGRGNFPPRFSGLQFPNYSSELNVNALELDDSALYLCASSLGGLADGELFFGEGSRLTVL.

CDR3 region: CASSPRRITSLRYNEQFF. CDR3 nucleotide sequence: TGTGCCAGCAGCCCGCGCCGAATCACTAGTCTTCGCTACAATGAGCAGTTCTTC. This chain links TRBV11-2 with TRBJ2-1; a weak D match, TRBD2 (5 bases). Germline CDR1 SGHAT, CDR2 FQNNGV. CDR3 length: 18 amino acids. V lost 5 bases and J lost 3, with 23 bases in between.

The gene calls are TRBV10-2 and TRBJ2-5; TRBD1 might be the D (6 bases). Germline assignment: CDR1 WSHSY and CDR2 SAAADI. V shed 6 bases and J shed 11 bases, with 25 bases lying between them. The CDR3 contains 15 residues. The CDR3 reads CASRLQGKIGNEQYF. CDR3 coding DNA: TGCGCCAGCAGATTACAGGGTAAGATCGGGAATGAGCAGTACTTC.

This chain uses TRBV12-3 or TRBV12-4 with TRBJ1-2; D not resolved. Trimming took 4 bases from V and 3 from J, leaving 15 bases between them. The CDR3 totals 15 residues. The CDR3 is CASSSGSLGDYGYTF. The DNA for the CDR3 is TGTGCCAGCAGTTCCGGGTCGCTTGGCGACTATGGCTACACCTTC.

The CDR3 DNA is TGCAGCGCAACCATGGCCTCCTACGAGCAGTACTTC. Translated: CSATMASYEQYF. J is TRBJ2-7 and V is TRBV29-1; D gene unclear. The CDR3 runs to 12 residues. Trimming removed 7 bases from V and 0 bases from J, with 10 bases in between. Germline CDR1 is SQVTM and CDR2 is ANQGSEA.

The chain joins TRBV5-1 to TRBJ2-1; D might be TRBD1 (6 bases). Trimming took 3 bases from V and 0 from J, leaving 10 bases between them. The germline V gene encodes CDR1 SGHRS and CDR2 YFSETQ. The CDR3 covers 15 residues. For the CDR3, the DNA is TGCGCCAGCAGCTCGGACAGTGTCTCCTACAATGAGCAGTTCTTC. It encodes CASSSDSVSYNEQFF.

The genes are TRBV12-3 or TRBV12-4 and TRBJ2-7; either TRBD1 or TRBD2 may supply D (5 bases each). Trimming stripped 7 bases from V and 7 bases from J, with 23 bases between. CDR3 length: 15 residues. CDR3 residues: CASTQSRDLLEEQYF. CDR3 nucleotide sequence: TGTGCCAGCACCCAGTCCCGGGACCTCCTTGAGGAGCAGTACTTC.

The V and J genes are TRBV29-1 and TRBJ1-1; the D is unclear. Trimming took off 0 bases at V and 5 bases at J, with 22 bases between the two ends. The CDR3 is made up of 17 amino acids. The germline CDR1 and CDR2 sequences are SQVTM and ANQGSEA. Here the CDR3 DNA reads TGCAGCGTTGAAGATCGCCGGAGGAATTATGGGGTAACTGAAGCTTTCTTT. Translated, it gives CSVEDRRRNYGVTEAFF.

The count of this clonotype is one. The chain is built from TRBV4-3 and TRBJ1-4; 9 bases agree with TRBD1. Per germline, CDR1 LGHNA and CDR2 YSLEER. The CDR3 extends over 17 amino acids. V shed 2 bases, J shed 8 bases, and the junction held 12 bases outside the gene matches. CDR3 in amino acids: CASSQRGQGPGREKLFF. The DNA for the CDR3 is TGCGCCAGCAGCCAACGAGGACAGGGGCCCGGGCGGGAAAAACTGTTTTTT.

The V call is TRBV6-5, the J call TRBJ1-6; D ambiguous. The germline gives CDR1 MNHEY, CDR2 SVGAGI. V was pared by 7 bases and J by 3 bases, with 10 bases between. This CDR3 comprises 14 residues. The CDR3 reads CASKEERYNSPLHF. Here the CDR3 DNA reads TGTGCCAGCAAGGAGGAGCGCTATAATTCACCCCTCCACTTT.

In DNA form, the CDR3 reads TGTGCCACCAGCAGGGAGACAAGCTATGGCTACACCTTC. Its translation: CATSRETSYGYTF. V and J are TRBV15 and TRBJ1-2; D ambiguous. The CDR3 consists of 13 residues. Germline lookup yields CDR1 LNHNV and CDR2 YYDKDF (reference sequence). V dropped 3 bases and J dropped 4 bases, with 9 bases sitting between them. The complete variable domain, with remaining parts taken from reference TRBV15 and TRBJ1-2, reads DAMVIQNPRYQVTQFGKPVTLSCSQTLNHNVMYWYQQKSSQAPKLLFHYYDKDFNNEADTPDNFQSRRPNTSFCFLDIRSPGLGDTAMYLCATSRETSYGYTFGSGTRLTVV.

This clonotype was seen ten or more times. The rearrangement uses TRBV20-1 and TRBJ2-7; 11 bases align to TRBD2. The CDR3 has 15 residues. The V segment lost 2 bases and the J segment 2 bases; nucleotides outside the gene matches: 5. Germline V lookup: CDR1 DFQATT, CDR2 SNEGSKA (reference sequence). The CDR3 DNA follows: TGCAGTGCTAGACCCCTAGCGGGGGGACCCTACGAGCAGTACTTC. This codes for CSARPLAGGPYEQYF.